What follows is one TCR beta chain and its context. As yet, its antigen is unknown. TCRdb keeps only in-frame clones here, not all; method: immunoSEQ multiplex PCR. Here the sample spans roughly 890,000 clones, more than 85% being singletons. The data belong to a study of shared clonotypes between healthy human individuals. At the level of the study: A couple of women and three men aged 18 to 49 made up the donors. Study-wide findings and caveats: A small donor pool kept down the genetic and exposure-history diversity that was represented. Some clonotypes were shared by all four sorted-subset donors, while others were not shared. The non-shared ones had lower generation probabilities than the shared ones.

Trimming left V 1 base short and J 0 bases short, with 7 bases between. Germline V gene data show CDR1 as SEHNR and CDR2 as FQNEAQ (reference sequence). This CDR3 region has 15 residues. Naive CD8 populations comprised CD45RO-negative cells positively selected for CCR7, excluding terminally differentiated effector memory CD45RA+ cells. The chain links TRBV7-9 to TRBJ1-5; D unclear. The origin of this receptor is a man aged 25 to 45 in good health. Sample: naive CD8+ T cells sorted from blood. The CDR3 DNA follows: TGTGCCAGCAGCTTAGTCGGCAATAGCAATCAGCCCCAGCATTTT. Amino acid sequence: CASSLVGNSNQPQHF. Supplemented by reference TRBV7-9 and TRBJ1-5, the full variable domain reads DTGVSQNPRHKITKRGQNVTFRCDPISEHNRLYWYRQTLGQGPEFLTYFQNEAQLEKSRLLSDRFSAERPKGSFSTLEIQRTEQGDSAMYLCASSLVGNSNQPQHFGDGTRLSIL.